The clone carrying this T cell receptor (beta chain) was counted between two and nine times. The antigen remains undetermined. Regarding time point: newly diagnosed GD, antithyroid drugs for less than 3 months. RNA from PBMCs was the source of the TCR library. EDTA tubes received nine milliliters of drawn peripheral blood. The data stem from a study of regulatory T cells in long-lasting Graves disease. Overall study findings and caveats: Persistent patients shared more public clonotypes (under 3,000) than newly diagnosed patients (966).

Both iRepertoire HTBI primers and Arm-PCR of CDR3 regions were used to build the TCR beta libraries. Using its own MiXCR run on the multiplex PCR reads, TCRdb lists one record per CDR3 protein. The sample lists roughly 500,000 distinct CDR3 sequences, 13% to 15% occurring once. Trimming pared 1 base from V and 6 bases from J, leaving 12 bases between. Germline V CDR1 and CDR2: MDHEN, SYDVKM. The CDR3 extends over 14 amino acids. In addition, the sample was reused for a study of T cells in Graves' hyperthyroidism and ophthalmopathy. From that study: Researchers found most expanded thyroid clonotypes above 0.001 in blood as well.

This clonotype was obtained from a woman between 50 and 59 years old with Graves disease. Source: peripheral blood mononuclear cells (PBMCs), taken at new diagnosis, from a patient treated with antithyroid drugs. The chain is built from TRBV28 and TRBJ1-1; D gene uncertain. CDR3: CASSLYGGIAEAFF. CDR3 bases: TGTGCCAGCAGTTTATACGGCGGAATCGCTGAAGCTTTCTTT.